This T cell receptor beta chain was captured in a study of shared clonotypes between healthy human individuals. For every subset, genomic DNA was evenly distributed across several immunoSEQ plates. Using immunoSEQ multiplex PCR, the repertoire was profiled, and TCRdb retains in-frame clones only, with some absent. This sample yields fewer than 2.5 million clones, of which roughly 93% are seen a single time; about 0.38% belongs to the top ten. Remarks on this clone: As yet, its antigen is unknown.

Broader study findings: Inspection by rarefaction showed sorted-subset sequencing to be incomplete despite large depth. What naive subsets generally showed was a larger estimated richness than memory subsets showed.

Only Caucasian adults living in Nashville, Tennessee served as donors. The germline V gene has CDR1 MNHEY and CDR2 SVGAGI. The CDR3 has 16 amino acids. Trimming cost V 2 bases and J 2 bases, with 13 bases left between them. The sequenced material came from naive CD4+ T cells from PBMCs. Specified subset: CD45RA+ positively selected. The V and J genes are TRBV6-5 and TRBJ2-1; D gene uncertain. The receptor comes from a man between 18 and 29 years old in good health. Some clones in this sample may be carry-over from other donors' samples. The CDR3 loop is CASSYKIQTPYNEQFF. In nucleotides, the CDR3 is TGTGCCAGCAGTTACAAAATTCAAACCCCCTACAATGAGCAGTTCTTC.